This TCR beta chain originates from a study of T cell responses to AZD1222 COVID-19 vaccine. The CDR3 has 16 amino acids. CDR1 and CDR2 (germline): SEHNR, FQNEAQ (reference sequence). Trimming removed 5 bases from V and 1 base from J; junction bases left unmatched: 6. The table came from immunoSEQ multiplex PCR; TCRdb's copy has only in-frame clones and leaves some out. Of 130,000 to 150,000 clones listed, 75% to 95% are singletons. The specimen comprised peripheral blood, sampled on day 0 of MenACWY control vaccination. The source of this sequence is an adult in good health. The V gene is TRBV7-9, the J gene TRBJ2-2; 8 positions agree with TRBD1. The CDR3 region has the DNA TGTGCCAGCAGCGCCAGGGGGCAACGGAACACCGGGGAGCTGTTTTTT. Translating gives CASSARGQRNTGELFF.